This T cell receptor (beta chain) was recovered during a study of beta chain features in type 1 diabetes. About the study: Healthy donors and patients showed comparable age, gender and cell yields. All of the samples together had approximately 100,000,000 sorted cells examined. Study-level results: Moderate yet significant TCRB CDR3 shortening was seen in Type 1 diabetes patients in all four CD4+ subsets. Possible PCR preference for shorter templates applied equally to patients and controls.

Turning to this clone: Its cognate antigen is unknown.

The CDR3 length is 12 residues. CDR1 and CDR2 from the germline V gene are SQVTM and ANQGSEA. The V end lost 3 bases, the J end lost 4 bases, and 7 bases lay between the germline ends. Since all of the isolated RNA was reverse transcribed, expressed TCRB transcripts were what got sequenced. Roughly 3.6 million reads on average were seen across naive, central memory and regulatory T cell samples. The assay was immunoSEQ multiplex PCR, and TCRdb's table has in-frame clones only and misses some. The data show around 600,000 clones, around an eighth seen once. The source material was naive CD4+ T cells from blood. This receptor was obtained from a man aged 25 to 45 with type 1 diabetes. The rearrangement uses TRBV29-1 and TRBJ1-3; D is perhaps TRBD1 (5 bases). The CDR3 DNA reads as TGCAGCGTTGAGGGACGGGGAAACACCATATATTTT. Translating it yields CSVEGRGNTIYF.